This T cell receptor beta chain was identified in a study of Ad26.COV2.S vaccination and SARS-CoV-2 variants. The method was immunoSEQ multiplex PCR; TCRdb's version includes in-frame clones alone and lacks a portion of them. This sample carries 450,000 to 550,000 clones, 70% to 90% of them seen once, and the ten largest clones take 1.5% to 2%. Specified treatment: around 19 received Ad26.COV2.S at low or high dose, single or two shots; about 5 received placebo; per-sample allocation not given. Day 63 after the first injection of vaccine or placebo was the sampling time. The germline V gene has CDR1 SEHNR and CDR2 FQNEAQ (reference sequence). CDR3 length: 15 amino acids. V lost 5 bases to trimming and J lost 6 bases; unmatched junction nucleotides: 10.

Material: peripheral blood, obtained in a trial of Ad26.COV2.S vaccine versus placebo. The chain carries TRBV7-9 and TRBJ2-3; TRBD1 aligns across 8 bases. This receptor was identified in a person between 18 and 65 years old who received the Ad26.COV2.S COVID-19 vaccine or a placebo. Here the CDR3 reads CASSQTGTGYDTQYF. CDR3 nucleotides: TGTGCCAGCAGCCAGACCGGGACAGGCTATGATACGCAGTATTTT.